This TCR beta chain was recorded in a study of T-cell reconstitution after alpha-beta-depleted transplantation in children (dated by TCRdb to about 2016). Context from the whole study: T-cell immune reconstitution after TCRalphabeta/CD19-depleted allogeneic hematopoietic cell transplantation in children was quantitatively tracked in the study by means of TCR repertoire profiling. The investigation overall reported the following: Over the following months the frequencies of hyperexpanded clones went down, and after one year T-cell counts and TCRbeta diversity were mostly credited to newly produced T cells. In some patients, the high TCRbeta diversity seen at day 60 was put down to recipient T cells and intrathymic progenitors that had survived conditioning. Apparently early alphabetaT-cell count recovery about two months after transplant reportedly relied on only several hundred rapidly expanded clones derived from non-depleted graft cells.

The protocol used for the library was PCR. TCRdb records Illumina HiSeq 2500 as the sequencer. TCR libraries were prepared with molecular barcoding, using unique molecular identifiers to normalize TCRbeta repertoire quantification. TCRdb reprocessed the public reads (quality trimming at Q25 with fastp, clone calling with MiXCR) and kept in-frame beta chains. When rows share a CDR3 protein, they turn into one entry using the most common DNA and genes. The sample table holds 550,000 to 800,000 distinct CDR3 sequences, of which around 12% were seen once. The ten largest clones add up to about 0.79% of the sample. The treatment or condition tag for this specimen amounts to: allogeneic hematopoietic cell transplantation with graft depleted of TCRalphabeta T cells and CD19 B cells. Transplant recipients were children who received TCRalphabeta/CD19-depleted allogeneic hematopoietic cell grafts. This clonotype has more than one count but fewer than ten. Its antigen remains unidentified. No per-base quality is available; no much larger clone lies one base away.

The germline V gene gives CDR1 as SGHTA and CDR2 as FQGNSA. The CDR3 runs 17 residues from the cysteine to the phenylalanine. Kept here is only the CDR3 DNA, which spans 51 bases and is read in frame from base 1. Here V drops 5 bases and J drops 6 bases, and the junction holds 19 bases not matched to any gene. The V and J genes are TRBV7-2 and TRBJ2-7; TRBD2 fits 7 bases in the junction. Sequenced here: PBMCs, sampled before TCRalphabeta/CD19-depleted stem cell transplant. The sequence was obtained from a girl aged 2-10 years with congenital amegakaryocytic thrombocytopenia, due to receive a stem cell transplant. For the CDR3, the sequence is CASSHLRVLGGRLEQYF. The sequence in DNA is TGTGCCAGCAGCCACCTTAGGGTACTTGGCGGGAGACTCGAGCAGTACTTC.